This record concerns one TCR beta chain sequence. These data belong to a study of PD-L1 blockade in urothelial cancer. Study overall: In terms of prior chemotherapy, patients had received 0 to 3 regimens.

Assay used: immunoSEQ multiplex PCR; TCRdb lists only in-frame clones, some missing. There are 120,000 or so clones in the sample; about 82% occur only once, and roughly 2.4% lies in the top ten. Time point meaning: peripheral blood 6 weeks after treatment start. Each individual provided 1 to 8 samples (taken pretreatment and on-treatment). Specimen: PBMCs, collected around atezolizumab (anti-PD-L1) treatment. The receptor's source is a man aged 50-59 years with urothelial cancer.

The CDR3 DNA reads TGTGCCAGCAGCCGAGTTGCAGGGTACTCTGGAAACACCATATATTTT. This codes for CASSRVAGYSGNTIYF. V usage is TRBV4-2 and J usage is TRBJ1-3, with D perhaps TRBD1 (5 bases). V lost 4 bases to trimming and J lost 0 bases, with 13 bases between them. CDR3 length: 16 residues. Per germline, CDR1 LGHNA and CDR2 YNFKEQ.